The 18 T cell receptor beta chains below come from one sample, sequenced in a study of blood T cell repertoires in COVID-19. Repertoires were generated with immunoSEQ multiplex PCR, while TCRdb's copy carries only in-frame clones and drops some. Of approximately 40,000 clones in the sample, roughly 87% were seen once. Sequencing was carried out using peripheral blood. The receptor set was obtained from a man aged 60 to 69 with acute or convalescent COVID-19.

The chain combines TRBV5-4 with TRBJ2-1, with D perhaps TRBD2 (6 bases). This CDR3 has 12 residues. Germline CDR1 and CDR2: SGHNT and YYREEE (reference sequence). Trimming removed 4 bases from V and 10 bases from J, with 12 bases in between. The CDR3 here is CASSAGSREQFF. The CDR3 DNA follows: TGTGCCAGCAGCGCGGGATCCCGGGAGCAGTTCTTC.

Written as DNA, the CDR3 is TGTGCCAGCAGGGGACTAGCCTACAATGAGCAGTTCTTC. This gives the protein CASRGLAYNEQFF. V gene TRBV12-3 or TRBV12-4 combines with J gene TRBJ2-1; TRBD2 matches at 8 bases. J was trimmed by 2 bases and V by 6 bases; bases with no gene match: 0. The CDR3 length is 13 residues.

The chain employs TRBV3-1 (or the pseudogene TRBV3-2) and TRBJ2-1, with 11 bases aligning to TRBD2. The CDR3 runs 20 residues. The ends lost 0 bases at V and 5 bases at J; junction bases unmatched: 15. Germline CDR1 and CDR2: LGHDT and YNNKEL (reference sequence). The CDR3 here is CASSQEMTSGDLGADNEQFF. The DNA of the CDR3 is TGTGCCAGCAGCCAAGAGATGACTAGCGGGGACCTTGGGGCTGACAATGAGCAGTTCTTC.

The chain has TRBV19 and TRBJ1-2, with 7 positions matching TRBD1. The J segment lost 4 bases and the V segment lost 5 bases, leaving 4 bases of the junction unmatched. The CDR3 has 13 residues. Per the germline V gene, CDR1 is LNHDA and CDR2 is SQIVND (reference sequence). The CDR3 loop is CASSPTGTYGYTF. The CDR3 coding sequence is TGTGCCAGTAGTCCGACAGGGACCTATGGCTACACCTTC.

V is TRBV21-1 and J is TRBJ2-7; the table's D call of TRBD2 was not tested on the DNA. TRBV21-1 is flagged as a pseudogene. The CDR3 is made up of 14 amino acids. CDR3 sequence: CASPKLVTNYEQYV. As DNA, the CDR3 is TGTGCCAGCCCTAAACTAGTAACCAACTACGAGCAGTACGTC.

The J gene is TRBJ1-2, the V gene TRBV19, with a tentative D call TRBD1 (5 bases). The CDR3 consists of 15 residues. Germline CDR1 reads LNHDA; CDR2 reads SQIVND (reference sequence). Trimming took off 3 bases at V and 8 bases at J, with 19 bases between the two ends. In nucleotides, the CDR3 is TGTGCCAGTAGTATTGCCCTGGGGGGGGTGTCGGGCTACACCTTC. Its translation: CASSIALGGVSGYTF.

The rearrangement joins TRBV10-1 to TRBJ2-7, with 7 nucleotides matching TRBD2. Germline V gene lookup returns CDR1 WNHNN and CDR2 SYGVQD (reference sequence). V shed 6 bases, J shed 2 bases, and the junction held 4 bases outside the gene matches. This CDR3 has 13 residues. The CDR3 coding sequence is TGCGCCAGCAGGCTAGCGGATACCTACGAGCAGTACTTC. This encodes CASRLADTYEQYF.

The chain employs TRBV28 and TRBJ2-5, with D possibly TRBD1 on 6 matching bases. Germline CDR1 and CDR2: MDHEN and SYDVKM. There are 16 residues in the CDR3. Between the trimmed V and J ends, which lost 7 bases and 5 bases, there was a span of 23 bases. The CDR3 loop reads CASTDRTFPGLETQYF. The CDR3 DNA follows: TGTGCCAGCACGGACAGAACCTTTCCCGGGCTGGAGACCCAGTACTTC.

The J gene is TRBJ2-3, the V gene TRBV27; D may be TRBD2 (6 bases). The CDR3 consists of 15 residues. V dropped 2 bases and J dropped 4 bases, with 13 bases sitting between them. CDR1 MNHEY and CDR2 SMNVEV come from the germline V gene (reference sequence). The CDR3, as DNA: TGTGCCAGCAGTTTACCGGCCGGCGGGGCAGATACGCAGTATTTT. Its protein is CASSLPAGGADTQYF.

The chain links TRBV18 to TRBJ1-3; no clear D. CDR3 length equals 16 residues. The V end lost 2 bases, the J end lost 0 bases, and 11 bases lay between the germline ends. Germline V gene sequence: CDR1 KGHSH, CDR2 LQKENI. CDR3 nucleotide sequence: TGTGCCAGCTCACCAGGAGGCGAATACTCTGGAAACACCATATATTTT. This codes for CASSPGGEYSGNTIYF.

This chain joins TRBV5-1 and TRBJ2-7; possibly TRBD2 for D (6 bases). V was pared by 4 bases and J by 5 bases, with 16 bases between. The germline V gene encodes CDR1 SGHRS and CDR2 YFSETQ. The CDR3 length is 14 residues. Here the CDR3 DNA reads TGCGCCAGCAGCACCGGGACGGCGGGGAACGAGCAGTACTTC. Its protein is CASSTGTAGNEQYF. The full variable domain, its missing parts supplied by reference TRBV5-1 and TRBJ2-7, is KAGVTQTPRYLIKTRGQQVTLSCSPISGHRSVSWYQQTPGQGLQFLFEYFSETQRNKGNFPGRFSGRQFSNSRSEMNVSTLELGDSALYLCASSTGTAGNEQYFGPGTRLTVT.

The rearrangement uses TRBV12-3 or TRBV12-4 and TRBJ1-5, with D unclear. The CDR3 covers 13 residues. V was pared by 7 bases and J by 6 bases, with 13 bases between. CDR3 region: CASTIGSIQPQHF. The CDR3 coding sequence is TGTGCCAGCACCATCGGGTCAATTCAGCCCCAGCATTTT.

V usage is TRBV6-5 and J usage is TRBJ2-3; D is uncertain. The germline V gene encodes CDR1 MNHEY and CDR2 SVGAGI. The CDR3 totals 13 residues. V was clipped by 4 bases and J by 2 bases, with 7 bases between them. The chain's CDR3 is CASSLAHTDTQYF. The CDR3 nucleotides read TGTGCCAGCAGTTTAGCACACACAGATACGCAGTATTTT.

The chain combines TRBV3-1 (or the pseudogene TRBV3-2) with TRBJ2-6; TRBD1 matches at 7 bases. Per the germline V gene, CDR1 is LGHDT and CDR2 is YNNKEL (reference sequence). The CDR3 consists of 17 residues. V gave up 4 bases and J gave up 0 bases; unmatched junction bases: 6. The CDR3 DNA reads TGTGCCAGCAGCCGGTCGGGACAGATCTCTGGGGCCAACGTCCTGACTTTC. It encodes CASSRSGQISGANVLTF.

This chain connects TRBV10-3 to TRBJ2-7; 9 positions agree with TRBD1. The CDR3 runs to 14 residues. The germline V gene encodes CDR1 ENHRY and CDR2 SYGVKD. Trimming cost V 9 bases and J 5 bases; bases outside gene matches: 11. DNA of the CDR3: TGTGCCATTCCGCCTGGGGACAGGGACCACGAGCAGTACGTC. Its protein is CAIPPGDRDHEQYV.

The gene calls are TRBV11-3 and TRBJ1-1; 7 bases match TRBD1. J lost 0 bases, V lost 4 bases, and 2 bases had no gene match. This CDR3 contains 14 residues. Germline V gene sequence: CDR1 SGHNT, CDR2 YENEEA. The CDR3 loop reads CASSSRGLNTEAFF. CDR3 in DNA: TGTGCCAGCAGCTCCAGGGGGTTGAACACTGAAGCTTTCTTT. Supplemented by reference TRBV11-3 and TRBJ1-1, the full variable domain reads EAGVVQSPRYKIIEKKQPVAFWCNPISGHNTLYWYLQNLGQGPELLIRYENEEAVDDSQLPKDRFSAERLKGVDSTLKIQPAELGDSAVYLCASSSRGLNTEAFFGQGTRLTVV.

This rearrangement joins TRBV9 to TRBJ1-4, with D maybe TRBD1 (6 bases). Trimming shortened V by 2 bases and J by 5 bases, and 10 bases separated the two germline ends. This CDR3 comprises 14 residues. Germline CDR1 reads SGDLS; CDR2 reads YYNGEE. The CDR3 DNA follows: TGTGCCAGCAGCGTGGAGACAGGAAATGAAAAACTGTTTTTT. This encodes CASSVETGNEKLFF.

J is TRBJ2-1 and V is TRBV2, with 10 bases identical to TRBD2. This CDR3 contains 17 residues. With V trimmed by 2 bases and J by 4 bases, 8 bases remained unmatched. In germline, CDR1 is SNHLY, CDR2 FYNNEI. The CDR3 sequence: CASSEPRLLAGYNEQFF. CDR3 coding DNA: TGTGCCAGCAGTGAACCCAGGTTACTAGCGGGGTACAATGAGCAGTTCTTC.